This entry lists 23 T cell receptor beta chains sequenced from one sample in a study of cytomegalovirus exposure and HLA in healthy donors. 13 Jbeta primers and 60 Vbeta primers were used for the PCR. The assay was immunoSEQ multiplex PCR, and TCRdb's table has in-frame clones only and misses some. The table records 150,000 or so clones, roughly 80% of them present only once. The sample taken for sequencing was PBMCs. The receptors shown here come from a man aged 25-45 years in good health and CMV-seropositive.

This clone was observed a single time. This rearrangement joins TRBV19 to TRBJ1-1; a weak D match, TRBD1 (6 bases). Germline V CDR1 and CDR2: LNHDA, SQIVND (reference sequence). The CDR3 consists of 14 residues. The germline V and J ends were trimmed by 8 bases and 3 bases, with 16 bases remaining between them. The CDR3 spells CASGFSRGYTEAFF. DNA of the CDR3: TGTGCCAGTGGATTTAGCAGGGGCTACACTGAAGCTTTCTTT.

V usage is TRBV19 and J usage is TRBJ1-1; weak D call: TRBD1 (6 bases). CDR1 is LNHDA, CDR2 SQIVND, per germline (reference sequence). The CDR3 is 15 amino acids. CDR3 region: CASTGPGSLNTEAFF. CDR3 in DNA: TGTGCTTCGACAGGTCCGGGATCCCTGAACACTGAAGCTTTCTTT.

The J gene is TRBJ2-2, the V gene TRBV2, with 8 bases aligning to TRBD2. Trimming removed 8 bases from V and 5 bases from J; junction bases left unmatched: 7. The CDR3 totals 14 residues. The germline gives CDR1 SNHLY, CDR2 FYNNEI. For the CDR3, the DNA is TGTGCCAGCTCCTCCTCGGGGGGGACCGGGGAGCTGTTTTTT. Translating it yields CASSSSGGTGELFF.

The chain recombines TRBV30 with TRBJ1-2, with D unclear. Looked up from germline, CDR1 is GTSNPN and CDR2 is SVGIG (reference sequence). The CDR3 loop spans 12 amino acids. Trimming removed 0 bases from V and 6 bases from J, with 8 bases in between. The CDR3 DNA follows: TGTGCCTGGAGTGTCACCTGGCATGGCTACACCTTC. Encoded protein: CAWSVTWHGYTF.

The V gene is TRBV28, the J gene TRBJ1-3; D possibly corresponds to TRBD1 (5 bases). Trimming removed 6 bases from V and 8 bases from J, with 17 bases in between. Germline assignment: CDR1 MDHEN and CDR2 SYDVKM. CDR3 size: 14 residues. CDR3 sequence reads: CASSQGSAVDTIYF. DNA of the CDR3: TGTGCCAGCAGCCAGGGCTCGGCGGTGGACACCATATATTTT. Full variable domain (rest looked up from reference TRBV28 and TRBJ1-3): DVKVTQSSRYLVKRTGEKVFLECVQDMDHENMFWYRQDPGLGLRLIYFSYDVKMKEKGDIPEGYSVSREKKERFSLILESASTNQTSMYLCASSQGSAVDTIYFGEGSWLTVV.

This rearrangement joins TRBV7-2 to TRBJ2-5; possible D gene TRBD1, 5 bases. CDR3 size: 15 residues. Germline V lookup: CDR1 SGHTA, CDR2 FQGNSA. V lost 0 bases to trimming and J lost 1 base, with 9 bases between them. The CDR3 region is CASSLARTTQETQYF. The CDR3 bases are TGTGCCAGCAGCTTAGCGAGGACAACCCAAGAGACCCAGTACTTC.

The CDR3 sequence is CASNSGGANSPLHF. CDR3 nucleotide sequence: TGTGCCAGCAATTCGGGGGGGGCGAATTCACCCCTCCACTTT. The V gene is TRBV28, the J gene TRBJ1-6; tentative D call: TRBD1 (6 bases). In germline, CDR1 is MDHEN, CDR2 SYDVKM. The CDR3 has 14 amino acids. V was clipped by 7 bases and J by 7 bases, with 14 bases between them.

This clone was observed many times. The rearrangement uses TRBV5-1 and TRBJ1-2, with D possibly TRBD1 on 6 matching bases. V lost 4 bases, J lost 4 bases, and 23 bases lay in between. Germline V gene data show CDR1 as SGHRS and CDR2 as YFSETQ. This CDR3 region has 17 residues. The CDR3 is CASSPTAGIGGAYGYTF. CDR3 DNA: TGCGCCAGCAGCCCGACCGCTGGTATTGGGGGGGCCTATGGCTACACCTTC.

In this sample, this clone turned up once. The chain recombines TRBV5-8 with TRBJ1-2; D is possibly TRBD1 (5 bases). Trimming left V 1 base short and J 3 bases short, with 13 bases between. From germline, CDR1 is SGHTS and CDR2 YDEGEE. This CDR3 region has 15 residues. The CDR3 region has the DNA TGTGCCAGCAGCTTGAAAGGAAAAGGGGACTATGGCTACACCTTC. Its translation is CASSLKGKGDYGYTF. Full variable domain (rest looked up from reference TRBV5-8 and TRBJ1-2): EAGVTQSPTHLIKTRGQQATLRCSPISGHTSVYWYQQALGLGLQFLLWYDEGEERNRGNFPPRFSGRQFPNYSSELNVNALELEDSALYLCASSLKGKGDYGYTFGSGTRLTVV.

The gene calls are TRBV7-6 and TRBJ2-2; D is unresolved. The length of the CDR3 is 18 residues. Trimming removed 0 bases from V and 0 bases from J, with 14 bases in between. Per the germline V gene, CDR1 is SGHVS and CDR2 is FNYEAQ. DNA for the CDR3: TGTGCCAGCAGCTTAGCGGTCGACACTGACGCGAACACCGGGGAGCTGTTTTTT. Translated: CASSLAVDTDANTGELFF. Combining the CDR3 with reference TRBV7-6 and TRBJ2-2 gives the whole variable domain GAGVSQSPRYKVTKRGQDVALRCDPISGHVSLYWYRQALGQGPEFLTYFNYEAQQDKSGLPNDRFSAERPEGSISTLTIQRTEQRDSAMYRCASSLAVDTDANTGELFFGEGSRLTVL.

V is TRBV18 and J is TRBJ1-3, with D perhaps matching TRBD1 (6 bases). There are 15 residues in the CDR3. V lost 3 bases and J lost 3, with 12 bases in between. Germline-derived CDR1 and CDR2 are KGHSH and LQKENI. The CDR3 DNA reads TGTGCCAGCTCACCCCGGGACAATCGTGGAAACACCATATATTTT. Translation: CASSPRDNRGNTIYF.

Details on this clone: The same CDR3 also results from other DNA sequences found in this sample. The chain has TRBV9 and TRBJ2-3; D gene uncertain. Trimming cost V 0 bases and J 1 base, with 3 bases left between them. This CDR3 has 13 amino acids. Germline CDR1 and CDR2: SGDLS and YYNGEE. The CDR3 loop reads CASSVGGTDTQYF. The CDR3 DNA follows: TGTGCCAGCAGCGTAGGCGGCACAGATACGCAGTATTTT.

The chain joins TRBV7-2 to TRBJ2-1; D gene unclear. The CDR3 extends over 14 amino acids. The germline V gene has CDR1 SGHTA and CDR2 FQGNSA. Trimming shortened V by 2 bases and J by 9 bases, and 14 bases separated the two germline ends. CDR3 in amino acids: CASSLYPRKREQFF. In DNA form, the CDR3 reads TGTGCCAGCAGCTTATACCCTAGGAAGCGTGAGCAGTTCTTC.

The chain employs TRBV18 and TRBJ2-7; D may be TRBD1 (6 bases). The CDR3 extends over 15 amino acids. CDR1 and CDR2 from the germline V gene are KGHSH and LQKENI. Trimming took off 3 bases at V and 4 bases at J, with 16 bases between the two ends. The CDR3 bases are TGTGCCAGCTCACCCACAGGGTCGGTTTTGTACGAGCAGTACTTC. Residues: CASSPTGSVLYEQYF.

The rearrangement uses TRBV5-1 and TRBJ2-7, with a possible D match to TRBD2 (5 bases). The CDR3 has 21 amino acids. Germline V gives CDR1 SGHRS, CDR2 YFSETQ. V was cut by 0 bases and J by 5 bases, with 33 bases left in between. For the CDR3, the DNA is TGCGCCAGCAGCTTGGCCAAGGTGGAGGCCAAGAAGGGTCTAATTCTTCACGAGCAGTACTTC. This codes for CASSLAKVEAKKGLILHEQYF.

This sequence joins TRBV11-2 and TRBJ1-1; a weak D match, TRBD1 (5 bases). Germline values: CDR1 SGHAT, CDR2 FQNNGV. V lost 2 bases to trimming and J lost 1 base, with 5 bases between them. The CDR3 contains 13 residues. In DNA, the CDR3 is TGTGCCAGCAGCTTACAGGGGAACACTGAAGCTTTCTTT. It translates to CASSLQGNTEAFF.

This clone appeared a single time. The chain joins TRBV2 to TRBJ1-6; a possible D gene is TRBD1 (6 bases). The CDR3 is 15 residues long. V gave up 6 bases and J gave up 6 bases, with 15 bases separating them. CDR1 is SNHLY, CDR2 FYNNEI, per germline. This CDR3 reads CASRARDTSNSPLHF. The CDR3, as DNA: TGTGCCAGCAGGGCCCGGGACACCTCTAATTCACCCCTCCACTTT. The entire variable domain, with the rest obtained from reference TRBV2 and TRBJ1-6, is as follows: EPEVTQTPSHQVTQMGQEVILRCVPISNHLYFYWYRQILGQKVEFLVSFYNNEISEKSEIFDDQFSVERPDGSNFTLKIRSTKLEDSAMYFCASRARDTSNSPLHFGNGTRLTVT.

This chain joins TRBV30 and TRBJ2-7; possible D gene TRBD2, 6 bases. Germline V gene sequence: CDR1 GTSNPN, CDR2 SVGIG (reference sequence). The CDR3 has 12 amino acids. V was clipped by 4 bases and J by 6 bases, with 13 bases between them. The CDR3: CAWKDGRGEQYF. CDR3 coding DNA: TGTGCCTGGAAGGACGGGAGAGGCGAGCAGTACTTC.

The table lists this clone with a few counts. The chain employs TRBV18 and TRBJ2-1; 7 nucleotides match TRBD1. This CDR3 comprises 15 residues. CDR1 and CDR2 from the germline V gene are KGHSH and LQKENI. V lost 8 bases to trimming and J lost 0 bases; unmatched junction nucleotides: 7. The CDR3 reads CASAVQGNSYNEQFF. The CDR3 DNA reads as TGTGCCAGCGCAGTACAGGGGAACTCCTACAATGAGCAGTTCTTC.

The V call is TRBV7-2, the J call TRBJ1-2; D is perhaps TRBD1 (5 bases). Germline V CDR1 and CDR2: SGHTA, FQGNSA. V gave up 7 bases and J gave up 7 bases, with 19 bases separating them. This CDR3 has 14 residues. The CDR3 loop is CASTENWGLGGYTF. CDR3 nucleotides: TGTGCCAGCACCGAAAATTGGGGCTTGGGTGGCTACACCTTC.

This CDR3 is CASGLRRGSRTPQAFF. In nucleotides, the CDR3 is TGTGCTAGTGGTCTGCGGCGGGGGAGTAGAACACCCCAAGCTTTCTTT. This chain links TRBV12-5 with TRBJ1-1, with D possibly TRBD1 on 5 matching bases. This CDR3 spans 16 amino acids. Germline V CDR1 and CDR2: LGHNT, FRNRAP. Between the trimmed V and J ends, which lost 5 bases and 9 bases, there was a span of 25 bases.

DNA of the CDR3: TGTGCCAGCAGTCCCCACAGGGGGACTGAAGCTTTCTTT. Protein: CASSPHRGTEAFF. The chain has TRBV25-1 and TRBJ1-1, with TRBD1 matching over 8 bases. This CDR3 comprises 13 residues. Looked up from germline, CDR1 is MGHDK and CDR2 is SYGVNS. V was clipped by 5 bases and J by 5 bases; unmatched bases: 4.

This clone was picked up a small number of times. The V and J genes are TRBV7-2 and TRBJ2-3, with 10 bases lining up with TRBD2. CDR1 SGHTA and CDR2 FQGNSA come from the germline V gene. The J segment lost 3 bases and the V segment lost 5 bases, leaving 14 bases of the junction unmatched. This CDR3 has 18 amino acids. The CDR3 DNA reads TGTGCCAGCAGCCCGACCATGATCGCTAGCGGGGGTACAGATACGCAGTATTTT. This sequence encodes CASSPTMIASGGTDTQYF. Supplemented by reference TRBV7-2 and TRBJ2-3, the full variable domain reads GAGVSQSPSNKVTEKGKDVELRCDPISGHTALYWYRQSLGQGLEFLIYFQGNSAPDKSGLPSDRFSAERTGGSVSTLTIQRTQQEDSAVYLCASSPTMIASGGTDTQYFGPGTRLTVL.